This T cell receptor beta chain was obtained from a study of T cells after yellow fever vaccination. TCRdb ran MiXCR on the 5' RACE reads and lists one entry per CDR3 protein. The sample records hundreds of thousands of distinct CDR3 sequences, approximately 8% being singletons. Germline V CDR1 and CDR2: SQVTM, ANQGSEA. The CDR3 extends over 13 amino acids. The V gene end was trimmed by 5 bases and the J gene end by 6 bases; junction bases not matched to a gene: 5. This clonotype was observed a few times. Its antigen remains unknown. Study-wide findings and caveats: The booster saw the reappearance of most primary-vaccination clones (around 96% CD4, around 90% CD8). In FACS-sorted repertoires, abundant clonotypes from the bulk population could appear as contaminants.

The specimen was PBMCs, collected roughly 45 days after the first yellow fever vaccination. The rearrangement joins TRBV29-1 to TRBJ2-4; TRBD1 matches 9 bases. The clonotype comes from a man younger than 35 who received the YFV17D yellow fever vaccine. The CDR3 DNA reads TGCAGCGTTCAACAGGGGGCGATAAACATTCAGTACTTC. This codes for CSVQQGAINIQYF.